Each of the 3 T cell receptor beta chains below was sequenced from the same sample in a study of blood T cell repertoires in COVID-19. Sequenced by immunoSEQ multiplex PCR; TCRdb stores in-frame clones only, minus some. Among under 350,000 clones, 86% were seen once, and the ten largest hold over 2.5%. Sequencing input: PBMCs or T cells enriched from blood (not recorded which). The receptors stem from a woman aged 18-29 years who had recovered from COVID-19.

The CDR3 reads CASSQGAPSGRRNEQFF. The CDR3 nucleotides are TGCGCCAGCAGCCAAGGGGCCCCTAGCGGGAGGCGGAATGAGCAGTTCTTC. The gene calls are TRBV4-1 and TRBJ2-1, with TRBD2 matching 11 bases. With 1 base clipped from V and 7 bases from J, the junction kept 9 bases outside the gene matches. The CDR3 totals 17 residues. Germline loops: CDR1 MGHRA, CDR2 YSYEKL.

The CDR3 nucleotides read TGTGCCAGCAGTTTAATGGGGGGAGACACTGAAGCTTTCTTT. Amino acid sequence: CASSLMGGDTEAFF. This chain connects TRBV27 to TRBJ1-1, with D maybe TRBD1 (5 bases). This CDR3 has 14 amino acids. V was shortened by 2 bases and J by 3 bases, with 10 bases between the two germline ends. Germline CDR1 MNHEY, CDR2 SMNVEV (reference sequence).

The rearrangement uses TRBV19 and TRBJ2-2; D is ambiguous. The ends were cut back, 4 bases at V and 8 bases at J, with 11 bases in the middle. Looked up from germline, CDR1 is LNHDA and CDR2 is SQIVND (reference sequence). The CDR3 runs to 13 residues. The CDR3, as DNA: TGTGCCAGTAGTAATACAGTGCTGGGGGAGCTGTTTTTT. Encoded protein: CASSNTVLGELFF.